Listed below are T cell receptor beta chains from one sample, sequenced in a study of cytomegalovirus exposure and HLA in healthy donors. Method: immunoSEQ multiplex PCR; TCRdb's copy keeps in-frame clones and lacks some. This table holds 95,000 to 150,000 clones. The sample comprised PBMCs. The receptors here all came from a man between 18 and 29 years old in good health and CMV-seronegative. CDR3s include the opening cysteine and the closing phenylalanine or tryptophan. D genes are given only for firm matches.

V: TRBV7-9
J: TRBJ1-2
D: -
DNA: TGTGCCAGCAGCTTAGGGGGTACTGGGGACACACTTGGAGGCTACACCTTC
CDR3: CASSLGGTGDTLGGYTF

V: TRBV5-1
J: TRBJ2-5
D: -
DNA: TGCGCCAGCAGCTTCAGGAAGGCCCAGTACTTC
CDR3: CASSFRKAQYF

V: TRBV19
J: TRBJ2-2
D: -
DNA: TGTGCCAGTAGGAGAGGACAGCTTCGTGGGGAGCTGTTTTTT
CDR3: CASRRGQLRGELFF

V: TRBV11-2
J: TRBJ2-7
D: -
DNA: TGTGCCAGCAGCTTACTCAACCATCTCTCGGTTTACGAGCAGTACTTC
CDR3: CASSLLNHLSVYEQYF

V: TRBV7-3
J: TRBJ2-3
D: TRBD1
DNA: TGTGCCAGCAGTTCTCAGGGGGTGGGAGATACGCAGTATTTT
CDR3: CASSSQGVGDTQYF

V: TRBV11-2
J: TRBJ2-1
D: TRBD1
DNA: TGTGCCAGCAGCGCATACCCGGGGGGACAGGGGCTCTTC
CDR3: CASSAYPGGQGLF

V: TRBV5-1
J: TRBJ2-7
D: TRBD2
DNA: TGCGCCAGCAGCCCTAAATTCGGGACTAGCGGGAGGGTAGGCGGGCAGTACTTC
CDR3: CASSPKFGTSGRVGGQYF

V: TRBV10-3
J: TRBJ1-2
D: TRBD1
DNA: TGTGCCACCCAGACAGGGGACTATGGCTACACCTTC
CDR3: CATQTGDYGYTF

V: TRBV18
J: TRBJ1-1
D: -
DNA: TGTGCCAGCTCAATCAAACAGGGCCGTGAAGCTTTCTTT
CDR3: CASSIKQGREAFF

V: TRBV6-5
J: TRBJ1-2
D: -
DNA: TGTGCCAGCGCATATTCAGGGCGAGGTGGCTACACCTTC
CDR3: CASAYSGRGGYTF

V: TRBV12-5
J: TRBJ2-5
D: TRBD1
DNA: TGTGCTAGTGGTTTGGGACAGGGGGTTGGTGAGACCCAGTACTTC
CDR3: CASGLGQGVGETQYF

V: TRBV5-6
J: TRBJ2-3
D: -
DNA: TGTGCCAGCAGCTTGAAACAGTTCGCAGATACGCAGTATTTT
CDR3: CASSLKQFADTQYF

V: TRBV10-3
J: TRBJ1-2
D: -
DNA: TGTGCCACCTGGACAGCGAACTATGGCTACACCTTC
CDR3: CATWTANYGYTF

V: TRBV29-1
J: TRBJ2-7
D: -
DNA: TGCAGCGTTGTGAGCTCCTACGAGCAGTACTTC
CDR3: CSVVSSYEQYF

V: TRBV11-2
J: TRBJ1-6
D: TRBD1
DNA: TGTGCCAGCAGCTTAGTTGGACAGGGGGTCTCACCCCTCCACTTT
CDR3: CASSLVGQGVSPLHF

V: TRBV4-1
J: TRBJ2-7
D: TRBD2
DNA: TGCGCCAGCAGCCAAGCACTAGCGGGAGTTGAGCAGTACTTC
CDR3: CASSQALAGVEQYF

V: TRBV5-6
J: TRBJ2-3
D: TRBD2
DNA: TGTGCCAGCAGCTCCGGGACTAGCGGGAGGGCATGGGATACGCAGTATTTT
CDR3: CASSSGTSGRAWDTQYF

V: TRBV5-1
J: TRBJ1-2
D: TRBD1
DNA: TGCGCCAGCAGCATCGGACAGGGGACCGACTATGGCTACACCTTC
CDR3: CASSIGQGTDYGYTF

V: TRBV6-5
J: TRBJ1-1
D: -
DNA: TGTGCCAGCAGTTACGACAGACGGTCGAACACTGAAGCTTTCTTT
CDR3: CASSYDRRSNTEAFF

V: TRBV27
J: TRBJ1-1
D: TRBD1
DNA: TGTGCCAGCAGTCACGCCGACAGGGGGCTGGACACTGAAGCTTTCTTT
CDR3: CASSHADRGLDTEAFF

V: TRBV7-9
J: TRBJ2-1
D: -
DNA: TGTGCCAGCAGCAGGGAGACGACCAATGAGCAGTTCTTC
CDR3: CASSRETTNEQFF

V: TRBV7-9
J: TRBJ2-1
D: -
DNA: TGTGCCAGCAGCTCGACTAGTTGGGGCTACAATGAGCAGTTCTTC
CDR3: CASSSTSWGYNEQFF

V: TRBV7-9
J: TRBJ2-7
D: -
DNA: TGTGCCAGCAGCAAAGCCGGGTCCCTGGAGCAGTACTTC
CDR3: CASSKAGSLEQYF

V: TRBV10-2
J: TRBJ1-2
D: -
DNA: TGCGCCAGCAGTCATGACACCTTGGAAGGTGGCTACACCTTC
CDR3: CASSHDTLEGGYTF

V: TRBV10-3
J: TRBJ1-2
D: -
DNA: TGTGCCATCAGTGAGTCTGGAGGGCAGGACTTC
CDR3: CAISESGGQDF

V: TRBV28
J: TRBJ2-3
D: TRBD2
DNA: TGTGCCAGCAGTTTACCAGCGGGAGCAGATACGCAGTATTTT
CDR3: CASSLPAGADTQYF

V: TRBV7-9
J: TRBJ2-3
D: -
DNA: TGTGCCATCCTCGGGAAATATCGAAGAGATACGCAGTATTTT
CDR3: CAILGKYRRDTQYF

V: TRBV7-8
J: TRBJ1-2
D: -
DNA: TGTGCCAGCAGCTTAGGACAAAGCTATGGCTACACCTTC
CDR3: CASSLGQSYGYTF

V: TRBV9
J: TRBJ1-2
D: -
DNA: TGTGCCAGCAGCGTTCAAGGTGGCGGTAGCTATGGCTACACCTTC
CDR3: CASSVQGGGSYGYTF

V: TRBV18
J: TRBJ2-3
D: -
DNA: TGTGCCAGCTCACCACCGGGGAGGGGGAGCACAGATACGCAGTATTTT
CDR3: CASSPPGRGSTDTQYF

V: TRBV6-4
J: TRBJ2-1
D: TRBD2
DNA: TGTGCCAGCAGCGCTGTAGCGGGAGGGGATAGTAAGCAGTTCTTC
CDR3: CASSAVAGGDSKQFF

V: TRBV7-3
J: TRBJ2-6
D: -
DNA: TGTGCCAGCAGCCAGGGGGGTACTGGGGCCAACGTCCTGACTTTC
CDR3: CASSQGGTGANVLTF

V: TRBV27
J: TRBJ2-1
D: -
DNA: TGTGCCAGCAGCCCCGAAGTGGGGGCGCCGCGAGGCAATGAGCAGTTCTTC
CDR3: CASSPEVGAPRGNEQFF

V: TRBV6-1
J: TRBJ1-1
D: TRBD1
DNA: TGTGCCAGCAGTGACAGGGGGCGGTCGAACACTGAAGCTTTCTTT
CDR3: CASSDRGRSNTEAFF

V: TRBV7-6
J: TRBJ1-3
D: -
DNA: TGTGCCAGCAGCCGTGGGGCAGCGCCAGGAAACACCATATATTTT
CDR3: CASSRGAAPGNTIYF

V: TRBV6-6
J: TRBJ2-2
D: TRBD2
DNA: TGTGCCAGCAGTTCCGTTGGTAGCGGGGGGGCCGGGGAGCTGTTTTTT
CDR3: CASSSVGSGGAGELFF

V: TRBV19
J: TRBJ2-4
D: TRBD1
DNA: TGTGCCAGTAGAGAGGACAGGGGAGCGAAAAACATTCAGTACTTC
CDR3: CASREDRGAKNIQYF

V: TRBV7-2
J: TRBJ1-5
D: TRBD1
DNA: TGTGCCAGCAGCCAGGGACAGGGAGTTTGGGCCCAGCATTTT
CDR3: CASSQGQGVWAQHF

V: TRBV18
J: TRBJ2-5
D: -
DNA: TGTGCCAGCTCATCAGGTATCCAAGAGACCCAGTACTTC
CDR3: CASSSGIQETQYF

V: TRBV7-2
J: TRBJ1-5
D: TRBD1
DNA: TGTGCCAGCAGCGACAGGGGGCTTCAGCCCCAGCATTTT
CDR3: CASSDRGLQPQHF

V: TRBV29-1
J: TRBJ1-4
D: -
DNA: TGCAGCGTTTGGGAACAGGGAGCTAATGAAAAACTGTTTTTT
CDR3: CSVWEQGANEKLFF

V: TRBV28
J: TRBJ1-4
D: -
DNA: TGTGCCAGCAGTGGGCCAGCTAATGAAAAACTGTTTTTT
CDR3: CASSGPANEKLFF

V: TRBV19
J: TRBJ2-7
D: TRBD1
DNA: TGTGCCAGTAGTCCCGGACAGGGGAAATCTTCCTACGAGCAGTACTTC
CDR3: CASSPGQGKSSYEQYF

V: TRBV7-9
J: TRBJ2-7
D: -
DNA: TGTGCCAGCAGCCGATATGACAGGTCGGACGAGCAGTACTTC
CDR3: CASSRYDRSDEQYF